Listed below are T cell receptor beta chains from one sample, sequenced in a study of T-cell reconstitution after alpha-beta-depleted transplantation in children. Via MiXCR, TCRdb re-called the PCR reads, giving one row per CDR3 protein. This sample has about 300,000 distinct CDR3 sequences, with roughly 9.1% found just once. Here the sequenced sample was PBMCs, taken before TCRalphabeta/CD19-depleted stem cell transplant. The receptors were sampled from a boy in the first two years of life with acute myeloid leukemia, due to receive a stem cell transplant. Each CDR3 is given with its conserved first and last residue. A D gene is named only where the DNA matches it firmly. Rows give clone size only sometimes, using once, few, many, or a class for an expanded clone.

D gene,J gene,clone size,V gene,CDR3 DNA,CDR3 protein
NA,TRBJ2-4,many,TRBV7-9,TGTGCCAGCAGCCCCCCGCGGGAATGGTACATTCAGTACTTC,CASSPPREWYIQYF
NA,TRBJ1-6,NA,TRBV2,TGTGCCAGCAGTGGGGTTTCACCCCTCCACTTT,CASSGVSPLHF
NA,TRBJ1-1,many,TRBV28,TGTGCCAGCAGTTCCTCTTCTGAAGCTTTCTTT,CASSSSSEAFF
NA,TRBJ2-3,many,TRBV4-3,TGCGCCAGCAGCCAAGATCTCCCCGGACCCTCCTCCATTCCAGATACGCAGTATTTT,CASSQDLPGPSSIPDTQYF
NA,TRBJ2-1,many,TRBV4-3,TGCGCCAGCAGCACCCGACTGTACAATGAGCAGTTCTTC,CASSTRLYNEQFF
NA,TRBJ2-2,few,TRBV6-2/TRBV6-3,TGTGCCAGTAGTCCCCATCTCTCCAGGGGCACCGGGGAGCTGTTTTTT,CASSPHLSRGTGELFF
TRBD1,TRBJ2-5,NA,TRBV15,TGTGCCACCAGCAGAGATAAGAGGGGACAGTGGCAGCCAGTGACCCAGTACTTC,CATSRDKRGQWQPVTQYF
NA,TRBJ2-5,many,TRBV20-1,TGCAGTGCTAGAGATCGGACAGAGGGAGGAGAGACCCAGTACTTC,CSARDRTEGGETQYF
NA,TRBJ2-3,many,TRBV11-3,TGTGCCAGCAGCCTGAATAGCGAGAGGGGCACAGATACGCAGTATTTT,CASSLNSERGTDTQYF
NA,TRBJ1-1,many,TRBV29-1,TGCAGCGTTGGCTTGAACACTGAAGCTTTCTTT,CSVGLNTEAFF
NA,TRBJ2-3,many,TRBV29-1,TGCAGCGTACGGGAGTTCGGCACAGATACGCAGTATTTT,CSVREFGTDTQYF
TRBD2,TRBJ2-5,many,TRBV20-1,TGCAGTGCTAGAGGGAGCGGGAGGGTCCAAGAGACCCAGTACTTC,CSARGSGRVQETQYF
NA,TRBJ2-1,NA,TRBV6-1,TGTGCCAGCAGACCTCTGCGGGACAGAGCCTCTGAGCAGTTCTTC,CASRPLRDRASEQFF
NA,TRBJ2-7,few,TRBV19,TGTGCCAGTAGTATGGTGATTTTGGGATACGAGCAGTACTTC,CASSMVILGYEQYF
TRBD2,TRBJ2-7,many,TRBV4-2,TGTGCCAGCAGCCATGGCCAGCGGGAGAGGTACGAGCAGTACTTC,CASSHGQRERYEQYF
NA,TRBJ1-1,many,TRBV24-1,TGTGCCACCAGCGGGGGTGTGGGCACTGAAGCTTTCTTT,CATSGGVGTEAFF
TRBD1,TRBJ2-7,many,TRBV5-1,TGCGCCAGCAGCTCGACGCGACAGGGGGCGGGCGAGCAGTACTTC,CASSSTRQGAGEQYF
NA,TRBJ2-6,many,TRBV20-1,TGCAGGGAACGGGTCTCTGGGGCCAACGTCCTGACTTTC,CRERVSGANVLTF
TRBD1,TRBJ2-5,many,TRBV5-1,TGCGCCAGCAGCCAGGGGGACCTCCAAGAGACCCAGTACTTC,CASSQGDLQETQYF
NA,TRBJ1-5,many,TRBV15,TGTGCCACCAGCAGGGACAGCTATCAGCCCCAGCATTTT,CATSRDSYQPQHF
NA,TRBJ1-1,many,TRBV12-3/TRBV12-4,TGTGCCAGCAGAAAAGGGAACACTGAAGCTTTCTTT,CASRKGNTEAFF
NA,TRBJ1-1,many,TRBV5-6,TGTGCCAGCAGCCTAACGGACGGCGGTTTGGGAAAAGCTTTCTTT,CASSLTDGGLGKAFF
NA,TRBJ2-1,many,TRBV7-2,TGTGCCAGCAGCTTAGCACTAGGCCTTACGAACAATGAGCAGTTCTTC,CASSLALGLTNNEQFF
NA,TRBJ1-6,many,TRBV29-1,TGCAGCGCAGCCTTGGGGAGGAATTCACCCCTCCACTTT,CSAALGRNSPLHF
NA,TRBJ1-2,NA,TRBV20-1,TGCAGTACTAGGAAGGGGGAAGGCTACACCTTC,CSTRKGEGYTF
NA,TRBJ1-1,many,TRBV29-1,TGCAGCGGGGTGGGAGGGACTGAAGCTTTCTTT,CSGVGGTEAFF
TRBD1,TRBJ2-7,many,TRBV12-3/TRBV12-4,TGTGCCAGCAGTTTAGGGGACAGGTTGATAACCTACGAGCAGTACTTC,CASSLGDRLITYEQYF
NA,TRBJ1-1,NA,TRBV5-1,TGCGCCAGCAGCTTGGTGGGGGCAGAAGGGACTGAAGCTTTCTTT,CASSLVGAEGTEAFF
NA,TRBJ2-4,NA,TRBV18,TGTGCCAGCTCACCAGGGAAGACCAAAAACATTCAGTACTTC,CASSPGKTKNIQYF
NA,TRBJ2-2,many,TRBV7-9,TGTGCCAGCACTATAGGGAAGACCGGGGAGCTGTTTTTT,CASTIGKTGELFF
NA,TRBJ1-2,many,TRBV29-1,TGCAGCGAAGGGGGACCTAACTATGGCTACACCTTC,CSEGGPNYGYTF
NA,TRBJ2-7,few,TRBV20-1,TGCAGTGCTAGAGATTTGGGAGCCCCCTACGAGCAGTACTTC,CSARDLGAPYEQYF
TRBD2,TRBJ2-3,NA,TRBV20-1,TGCAGTGCTAGGCGACATAGCGGGAGGGCCGGGACAGATACGCAGTATTTT,CSARRHSGRAGTDTQYF
TRBD2,TRBJ2-6,many,TRBV28,TGTGCCATTTACCCAAGCGGGAGAAGGTCTGGGGCCAACGTCCTGACTTTC,CAIYPSGRRSGANVLTF
TRBD1,TRBJ2-7,many,TRBV29-1,TGCAGCGTTCTCCGGGACAGGGATCGCGGCGAGCAGTACTTC,CSVLRDRDRGEQYF
NA,TRBJ1-6,many,TRBV12-3/TRBV12-4,TGTGCCACCAAAGGGTCGGGGTGGAATAATTCACCCCTCCACTTT,CATKGSGWNNSPLHF
TRBD2,TRBJ2-1,many,TRBV12-3/TRBV12-4,TGTGCCAGCAGTTTAGGTAGCGGGGGTTACAATGAGCAGTTCTTC,CASSLGSGGYNEQFF
NA,TRBJ2-1,many,TRBV3-1,TGTGCCAGCAGCCCAGGGGTGTTGCCCTACAATGAGCAGTTCTTC,CASSPGVLPYNEQFF
TRBD1,TRBJ2-2,many,TRBV10-3,TGTGCCATCAGTTATACAGGGGCGGACACCGGGGAGCTGTTTTTT,CAISYTGADTGELFF
NA,TRBJ2-7,many,TRBV20-1,TGCAGTGCCCACGCATTCGCCGGGACCCCTACCGAGCAGTACTTC,CSAHAFAGTPTEQYF
TRBD2,TRBJ2-1,few,TRBV7-2,TGTGCCAGCAGCACCCGAAGGACTAGCGGGGGGGCCAATGAGCAGTTCTTC,CASSTRRTSGGANEQFF
NA,TRBJ2-2,few,TRBV20-1,TGCAGTGCTAGGAGGCGGATTAACACCGGGGAGCTGTTTTTT,CSARRRINTGELFF
NA,TRBJ1-1,few,TRBV18,TGTGCCAGCTCACCACCGGATTATCGGGGGCTGAACACTGAAGCTTTCTTT,CASSPPDYRGLNTEAFF
TRBD2,TRBJ2-1,many,TRBV7-3,TGTGCCAGCAGCTTAAACCGACTAGCGGGGAGCAATGAGCAGTTCTTC,CASSLNRLAGSNEQFF
NA,TRBJ2-7,few,TRBV30,TGTGCCTGGAGTGTACGACAGAACGAGCAGTACTTC,CAWSVRQNEQYF
NA,TRBJ2-1,few,TRBV27,TGTGCCAGCAGTTTAATCGGGAGCTCCTACAATGAGCAGTTCTTC,CASSLIGSSYNEQFF
NA,TRBJ2-7,NA,TRBV7-9,TGTGCCAGCAGCTCACCCGAGGAGGGGGCGCGGTACGAGCAGTACTTC,CASSSPEEGARYEQYF
NA,TRBJ1-6,few,TRBV6-5,TGTGCCAGCAGTTACTCGGGGACTTACCATTCACCCCTCCACTTT,CASSYSGTYHSPLHF
NA,TRBJ2-5,few,TRBV5-1,TGCGCCAGCAGCGTCACAGGGTTTCAAGAGACCCAGTACTTC,CASSVTGFQETQYF
NA,TRBJ2-7,many,TRBV27,TGTGCCAGCGGGGGCGGGGTAATCGACGAGCAGTACTTC,CASGGGVIDEQYF
NA,TRBJ2-7,many,TRBV28,TGTGCCAGCAGTTTAATTCTTTCAGCCGAGCAGTACTTC,CASSLILSAEQYF
NA,TRBJ2-1,NA,TRBV28,TGTGCCAGCATCTTTAGGACTACCCCCACCAATGAGCAGTTCTTC,CASIFRTTPTNEQFF
TRBD1,TRBJ1-5,NA,TRBV6-1,TGTGCCAGCAGCTCCTTGACAGGGAACAATCAGCCCCAGCATTTT,CASSSLTGNNQPQHF
NA,TRBJ1-2,NA,TRBV12-3/TRBV12-4,TGTGCCAGCAGTTTGAGGAGACCTTTAAACTATAGCTACACCTTC,CASSLRRPLNYSYTF
TRBD1,TRBJ2-3,many,TRBV20-1,TGCAGTGCCCCTGCCGGGACAGGGAGCACAGATACGCAGTATTTT,CSAPAGTGSTDTQYF
TRBD1,TRBJ2-7,once,TRBV3-1,TGTGCCAGCACCCAGATACCGGGACAGGGAAGTATCGAGTACTTC,CASTQIPGQGSIEYF
TRBD2,TRBJ2-5,many,TRBV20-1,TGCAGTGCTGCGCCGGGACTAGCGTCACAAGAGACCCAGTACTTC,CSAAPGLASQETQYF